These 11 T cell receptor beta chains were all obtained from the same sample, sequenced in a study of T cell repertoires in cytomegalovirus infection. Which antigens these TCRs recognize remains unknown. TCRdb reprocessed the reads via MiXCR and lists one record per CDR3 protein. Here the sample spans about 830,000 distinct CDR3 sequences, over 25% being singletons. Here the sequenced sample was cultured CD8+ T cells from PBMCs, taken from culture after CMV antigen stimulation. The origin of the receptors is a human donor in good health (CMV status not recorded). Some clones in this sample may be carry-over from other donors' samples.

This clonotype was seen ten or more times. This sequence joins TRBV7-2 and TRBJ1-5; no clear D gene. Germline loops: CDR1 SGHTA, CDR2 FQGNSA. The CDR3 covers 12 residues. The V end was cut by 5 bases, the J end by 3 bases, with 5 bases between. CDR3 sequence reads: CASSVYNQPQHF. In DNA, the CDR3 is TGTGCCAGCAGCGTTTACAATCAGCCCCAGCATTTT.

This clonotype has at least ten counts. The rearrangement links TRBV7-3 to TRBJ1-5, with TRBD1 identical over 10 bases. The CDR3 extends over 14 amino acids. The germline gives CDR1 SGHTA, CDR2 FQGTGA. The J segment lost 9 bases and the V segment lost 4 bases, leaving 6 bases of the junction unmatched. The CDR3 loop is CASSSSGQGSPQHF. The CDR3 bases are TGTGCCAGCAGCTCATCGGGACAGGGGTCGCCCCAGCATTTT.

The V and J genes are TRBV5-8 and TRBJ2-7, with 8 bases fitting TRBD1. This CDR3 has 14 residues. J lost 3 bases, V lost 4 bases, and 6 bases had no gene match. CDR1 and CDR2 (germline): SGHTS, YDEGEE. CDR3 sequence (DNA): TGTGCCAGCAGCCAAGGACAGGGTTTCTACGAGCAGTACTTC. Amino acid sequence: CASSQGQGFYEQYF.

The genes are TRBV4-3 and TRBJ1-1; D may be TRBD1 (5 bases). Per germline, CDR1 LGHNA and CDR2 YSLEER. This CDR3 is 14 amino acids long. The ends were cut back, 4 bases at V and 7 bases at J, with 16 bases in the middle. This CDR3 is CASSPGRVSIEAFF. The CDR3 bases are TGCGCCAGCAGCCCTGGCAGGGTGAGCATTGAAGCTTTCTTT.

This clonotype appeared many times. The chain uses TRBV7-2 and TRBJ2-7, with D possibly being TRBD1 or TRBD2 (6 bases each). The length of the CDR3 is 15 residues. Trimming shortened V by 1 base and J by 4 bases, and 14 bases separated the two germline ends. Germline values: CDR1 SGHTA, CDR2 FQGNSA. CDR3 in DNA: TGTGCCAGCAGCTTAGGAGGGGGGTGGGCTTACGAGCAGTACTTC. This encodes CASSLGGGWAYEQYF.

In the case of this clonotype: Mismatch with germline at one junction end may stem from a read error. CDR3 in amino acids: CASSLGASGADEKLFF. The CDR3 DNA reads TGTGCTAGCAGCTTAGGGGCTTCCGGGGCGGATGAAAAACTGTTTTTT. The V gene is TRBV7-7, the J gene TRBJ1-4, with D perhaps TRBD1 (5 bases). Per germline, CDR1 SSHAT and CDR2 FNYEAQ (reference sequence). The CDR3 loop spans 16 amino acids.

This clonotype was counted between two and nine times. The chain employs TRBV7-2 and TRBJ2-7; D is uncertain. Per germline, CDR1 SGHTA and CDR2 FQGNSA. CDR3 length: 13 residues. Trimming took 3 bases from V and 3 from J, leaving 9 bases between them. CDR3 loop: CASSLNSLYEQYF. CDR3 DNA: TGTGCCAGCAGCTTGAACAGTCTCTACGAGCAGTACTTC.

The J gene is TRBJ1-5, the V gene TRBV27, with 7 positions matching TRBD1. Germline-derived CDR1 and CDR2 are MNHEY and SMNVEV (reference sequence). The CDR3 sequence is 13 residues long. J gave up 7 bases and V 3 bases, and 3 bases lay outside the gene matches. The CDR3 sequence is CASSFSGGQPQHF. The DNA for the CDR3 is TGTGCCAGCAGTTTCTCAGGGGGGCAGCCCCAGCATTTT.

The CDR3 loop reads CASMTGRTAWELFF. Here the CDR3 DNA reads TGTGCCAGCATGACAGGGAGAACCGCCTGGGAGCTGTTTTTT. J is TRBJ2-2 and V is TRBV28, with TRBD1 matching 7 bases. V lost 7 bases and J lost 9; bases outside the gene matches: 11. There are 14 residues in the CDR3. Germline CDR1 MDHEN, CDR2 SYDVKM.

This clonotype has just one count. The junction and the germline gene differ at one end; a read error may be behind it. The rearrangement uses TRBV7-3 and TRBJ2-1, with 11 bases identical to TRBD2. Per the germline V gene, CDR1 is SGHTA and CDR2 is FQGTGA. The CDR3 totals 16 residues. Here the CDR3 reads CVSSQTASGGHNEQFF. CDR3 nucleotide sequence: TGTGTCAGCAGCCAGACGGCTAGCGGGGGGCACAATGAGCAGTTCTTC.

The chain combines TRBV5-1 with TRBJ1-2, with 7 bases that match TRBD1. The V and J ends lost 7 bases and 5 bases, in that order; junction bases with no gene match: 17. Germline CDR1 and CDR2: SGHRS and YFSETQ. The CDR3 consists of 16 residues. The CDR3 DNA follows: TGCGCCAGCGGATCAACCAATCCTACAGGGGAGTATGGCTACACCTTC. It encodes CASGSTNPTGEYGYTF.